These T cell receptor beta chains were read from a single sample in a study of OX40 agonist ivuxolimab in advanced cancers. Some clones are missing from TCRdb's copy, which holds only in-frame ones; the method was immunoSEQ multiplex PCR. The sample includes tens of thousands of clones, approximately 80% of them seen just once. Source: CD4+ or CD8+ T cells sorted from blood, taken in a trial of the OX40 agonist ivuxolimab. These receptors were taken from an adult with an advanced solid tumor such as melanoma, head and neck, liver or kidney cancer. The CDR3 runs from the conserved cysteine through the conserved F or W. Each record gives: CDR3 length, V gene, clone size, J gene, D gene, CDR3 protein, CDR3 DNA. D genes are given only for firm matches. For some rows the clone size is stated as once, few or many, or as a class when expanded; others skip it.

len: 14; v_gene: TRBV2; abundance: few; j_gene: TRBJ2-3; d_gene: -; CDR3aa: CASSSRWGADTQYF; CDR3nt: TGTGCCAGCAGTTCCCGATGGGGTGCAGATACGCAGTATTTT
len: 17; v_gene: TRBV27; abundance: few; j_gene: TRBJ1-3; d_gene: -; CDR3aa: CASSLWAAMSSGNTIYF; CDR3nt: TGTGCCAGCAGTTTATGGGCAGCGATGAGCTCTGGAAACACCATATATTTT
len: 15; v_gene: TRBV10-3; abundance: few; j_gene: TRBJ2-7; d_gene: TRBD2; CDR3aa: CAISESTGPGGEQYF; CDR3nt: TGTGCCATCAGTGAGTCCACGGGACCCGGGGGGGAGCAGTACTTC
len: 13; v_gene: TRBV5-1; abundance: -; j_gene: TRBJ2-5; d_gene: -; CDR3aa: CASSLAMGETQYF; CDR3nt: TGCGCCAGCAGCTTGGCCATGGGGGAGACCCAGTACTTC
len: 15; v_gene: TRBV19; abundance: -; j_gene: TRBJ2-6; d_gene: -; CDR3aa: CASKGGAAGANVLTF; CDR3nt: TGTGCCAGTAAGGGGGGGGCTGCTGGGGCCAACGTCCTGACTTTC
len: 11; v_gene: TRBV5-1; abundance: -; j_gene: TRBJ1-1; d_gene: -; CDR3aa: CASSWGTEAFF; CDR3nt: TGCGCCAGCAGCTGGGGGACTGAAGCTTTCTTT
len: 16; v_gene: TRBV7-8; abundance: -; j_gene: TRBJ2-5; d_gene: TRBD2; CDR3aa: CASSLFLAGDQETQYF; CDR3nt: TGTGCCAGCAGCTTATTTTTAGCGGGAGACCAAGAGACCCAGTACTTC
len: 16; v_gene: TRBV4-3; abundance: -; j_gene: TRBJ2-6; d_gene: -; CDR3aa: CASSRSVTAGANVLTF; CDR3nt: TGCGCCAGCAGCCGATCCGTCACGGCTGGGGCCAACGTCCTGACTTTC
len: 13; v_gene: TRBV7-8; abundance: -; j_gene: TRBJ2-6; d_gene: TRBD2; CDR3aa: CASSLGGLALVTF; CDR3nt: TGTGCCAGCAGCTTAGGCGGACTAGCCCTGGTGACTTTC
len: 14; v_gene: TRBV19; abundance: -; j_gene: TRBJ1-1; d_gene: TRBD1; CDR3aa: CASSPEDRGTEAFF; CDR3nt: TGTGCCAGTAGCCCTGAGGACAGGGGAACTGAAGCTTTCTTT
len: 16; v_gene: TRBV11-2; abundance: -; j_gene: TRBJ2-3; d_gene: -; CDR3aa: CASSLVGEADTDTQYF; CDR3nt: TGTGCCAGCAGCTTAGTCGGCGAGGCCGACACAGATACGCAGTATTTT
len: 16; v_gene: TRBV29-1; abundance: -; j_gene: TRBJ1-1; d_gene: TRBD1; CDR3aa: CSVESQGGQRMGKAFF; CDR3nt: TGCAGCGTTGAATCTCAAGGGGGACAGCGAATGGGAAAAGCTTTCTTT
len: 13; v_gene: TRBV28; abundance: -; j_gene: TRBJ2-7; d_gene: -; CDR3aa: CASRGGTTYEQYF; CDR3nt: TGTGCCAGTAGGGGTGGGACCACCTACGAGCAGTACTTC
len: 15; v_gene: TRBV15; abundance: -; j_gene: TRBJ1-5; d_gene: -; CDR3aa: CATSRAGIDNQPQHF; CDR3nt: TGTGCCACCAGCAGAGCTGGGATTGACAATCAGCCCCAGCATTTT
len: 16; v_gene: TRBV28; abundance: -; j_gene: TRBJ2-7; d_gene: -; CDR3aa: CASSLPVTDHPYEQYF; CDR3nt: TGTGCCAGCAGTTTACCCGTGACAGACCATCCCTACGAGCAGTACTTC
len: 14; v_gene: TRBV9; abundance: -; j_gene: TRBJ1-1; d_gene: -; CDR3aa: CASSVDRDDTEAFF; CDR3nt: TGTGCCAGCAGCGTAGACAGGGATGACACTGAAGCTTTCTTT
len: 11; v_gene: TRBV5-1; abundance: -; j_gene: TRBJ2-2; d_gene: -; CDR3aa: CASRHGGELFF; CDR3nt: TGCGCCAGCAGACATGGCGGGGAGCTGTTTTTT